What follows describes a single T cell receptor beta chain. From the germline J gene comes the end of the CDR3, since the read stops 3 residues before it. Sequenced by immunoSEQ multiplex PCR; TCRdb stores in-frame clones only, minus some. Here the sample table reports around 15,000 clones. The entry originates in a study of T cells in women clearing cervical HPV infection. Germline loops: CDR1 SGHDT, CDR2 YYEEEE. This CDR3 is built from 15 residues. With 9 bases clipped from V and 0 bases from J, the junction kept 9 bases outside the gene matches. The sequenced sample consisted of blood buffy coat. This sequence originates from a woman aged 18 to 75 with a cervical HPV16 infection that either progressed to CIN3+ or cleared (not recorded which). This chain links TRBV5-6 with TRBJ1-3; 7 bases match TRBD1. Partial CDR3 DNA: TGTGCCACCCGGGACAGAAGTTTCTCTGGAAACACC. This translates into CATRDRSFSGNT. The whole CDR3 protein reads CATRDRSFSGNTIYF.